This passage covers 27 T cell receptor beta chains from one sample sequenced in a study of cytomegalovirus exposure and HLA in healthy donors. The primer mix had 60 Vbeta and 13 Jbeta primers. TCRdb's table, derived via immunoSEQ multiplex PCR, lists solely in-frame clones and lacks some. The sample carries about 150,000 clones, about 80% recorded once. Sequencing was performed on PBMCs. The receptors were sampled from a man aged 25 to 40 in good health.

Here the CDR3 reads CASSVGGYTGELFF. The CDR3 region has the DNA TGTGCCAGCAGCGTAGGGGGCTACACCGGGGAGCTGTTTTTT. V and J are TRBV9 and TRBJ2-2; possible D gene TRBD1, 5 bases. CDR3 length: 14 residues. The germline V gene has CDR1 SGDLS and CDR2 YYNGEE. Trimming shortened V by 0 bases and J by 3 bases, and 6 bases separated the two germline ends. Filled out from reference TRBV9 and TRBJ2-2, the complete variable domain reads DSGVTQTPKHLITATGQRVTLRCSPRSGDLSVYWYQQSLDQGLQFLIQYYNGEERAKGNILERFSAQQFPDLHSELNLSSLELGDSALYFCASSVGGYTGELFFGEGSRLTVL.

The genes are TRBV5-6 and TRBJ2-3, with a tentative D call TRBD2 (6 bases). The CDR3 consists of 14 residues. Germline CDR1 is SGHDT and CDR2 is YYEEEE. Trimming took 0 bases from V and 2 from J, leaving 7 bases between them. CDR3 in amino acids: CASSLASDTDTQYF. CDR3 DNA sequence: TGTGCCAGCAGCTTGGCTAGCGACACAGATACGCAGTATTTT.

V and J are TRBV10-2 and TRBJ2-5; perhaps TRBD1 as D (5 bases). The CDR3 covers 13 residues. V was trimmed by 2 bases and J by 2 bases, leaving 6 bases between them. CDR1 and CDR2 (germline): WSHSY, SAAADI. In DNA form, the CDR3 reads TGCGCCAGCAGTGAGGGGGCTCAAGAGACCCAGTACTTC. The encoded protein is CASSEGAQETQYF.

The V call is TRBV30, the J call TRBJ1-3; D is ambiguous. V gave up 3 bases and J gave up 4 bases, with 13 bases separating them. Germline loops: CDR1 GTSNPN, CDR2 SVGIG (reference sequence). CDR3 size: 14 residues. The DNA for the CDR3 is TGTGCCTGGAGGTCGGGTTCGGGAGGAAACACCATATATTTT. It encodes CAWRSGSGGNTIYF. The full variable domain, in which reference TRBV30 and TRBJ1-3 provide the parts outside the CDR3, is SQTIHQWPATLVQPVGSPLSLECTVEGTSNPNLYWYRQAAGRGLQLLFYSVGIGQISSEVPQNLSASRPQDRQFILSSKKLLLSDSGFYLCAWRSGSGGNTIYFGEGSWLTVV.

J is TRBJ2-7 and V is TRBV7-6; a weak D match, TRBD2 (5 bases). V lost 5 bases to trimming and J lost 3 bases, with 8 bases between them. From germline, CDR1 is SGHVS and CDR2 FNYEAQ. CDR3 length equals 12 residues. The DNA of the CDR3 is TGTGCCAGCAGCACCGGGAACTACGAGCAGTACTTC. Its translation: CASSTGNYEQYF. Full variable domain (outside the CDR3, taken from reference TRBV7-6 and TRBJ2-7): GAGVSQSPRYKVTKRGQDVALRCDPISGHVSLYWYRQALGQGPEFLTYFNYEAQQDKSGLPNDRFSAERPEGSISTLTIQRTEQRDSAMYRCASSTGNYEQYFGPGTRLTVT.

The V call is TRBV19, the J call TRBJ1-4, with TRBD1 identical over 10 bases. This CDR3 comprises 16 residues. After removal of 5 bases from V and 4 bases from J, the junction contained 7 bases not matched to a gene. Germline CDR1 reads LNHDA; CDR2 reads SQIVND (reference sequence). The CDR3 loop reads CASSPGQGRVNEKLFF. The CDR3 coding sequence is TGTGCCAGTAGTCCGGGACAGGGGAGGGTTAATGAAAAACTGTTTTTT.

The gene calls are TRBV6-5 and TRBJ2-7, with TRBD1 matching over 11 bases. V dropped 7 bases and J dropped 4; count of bases not matched to a gene: 6. There are 14 residues in the CDR3. Per the germline V gene, CDR1 is MNHEY and CDR2 is SVGAGI. The CDR3, as DNA: TGTGCCAGCACCTCGGACAGGGGGCCATACGAGCAGTACTTC. Translation gives CASTSDRGPYEQYF.

This chain links TRBV11-1 with TRBJ2-3; TRBD1 matches 12 bases. The CDR3 contains 17 residues. The junction had 9 bases not matched to a gene; V was cut back by 5 bases and J by 3 bases. Germline assignment: CDR1 SGHAT and CDR2 FQDESV (reference sequence). The CDR3 nucleotides are TGTGCCAGCAGCCGAACGGGACAGGGGGCCATTACAGATACGCAGTATTTT. Protein product: CASSRTGQGAITDTQYF. Together with reference TRBV11-1 and TRBJ2-3, the CDR3 gives the full variable domain: EAEVAQSPRYKITEKSQAVAFWCDPISGHATLYWYRQILGQGPELLVQFQDESVVDDSQLPKDRFSAERLKGVDSTLKIQPAELGDSAMYLCASSRTGQGAITDTQYFGPGTRLTVL.

The CDR3 region is CASRTSFSSYEQYF. Written as DNA, the CDR3 is TGCGCCAGCCGGACTAGCTTTAGCTCCTACGAGCAGTACTTC. J is TRBJ2-7 and V is TRBV5-1; 8 positions agree with TRBD2. In germline, CDR1 is SGHRS, CDR2 YFSETQ. V trimming: 7 bases; J trimming: 0 bases; junction bases outside the gene matches: 6. The CDR3 is 14 amino acids.

This clone was picked up a small number of times. The DNA for the CDR3 is TGTGCCAGCAGCACCACCGCCCTCAGGGAGCAGTACTTC. This gives the protein CASSTTALREQYF. The J gene is TRBJ2-7, the V gene TRBV6-5; D is undetermined. V lost 6 bases and J 7 bases, leaving 16 bases between the germline ends. The CDR3 totals 13 residues. Per the germline V gene, CDR1 is MNHEY and CDR2 is SVGAGI.

This clone was picked up one time. The gene calls are TRBV19 and TRBJ1-5, with 7 bases identical to TRBD1. After removal of 6 bases from V and 0 bases from J, the junction contained 5 bases not matched to a gene. The V gene's germline CDR1 is LNHDA and CDR2 SQIVND (reference sequence). The CDR3 extends over 15 amino acids. In nucleotides, the CDR3 is TGTGCCAGTAGGGAACAGGGGAATAGCAATCAGCCCCAGCATTTT. Its translation: CASREQGNSNQPQHF. Full variable domain (outside the CDR3, taken from reference TRBV19 and TRBJ1-5): DGGITQSPKYLFRKEGQNVTLSCEQNLNHDAMYWYRQDPGQGLRLIYYSQIVNDFQKGDIAEGYSVSREKKESFPLTVTSAQKNPTAFYLCASREQGNSNQPQHFGDGTRLSIL.

This chain joins TRBV11-2 and TRBJ2-7; a weak D match, TRBD2 (5 bases). Germline CDR1 and CDR2: SGHAT and FQNNGV. With 2 bases removed from V and 0 bases from J, the gap between germline ends came to 11 bases. CDR3 length equals 15 residues. The CDR3 DNA sequence: TGTGCCAGCAGCTTATCGCCCGGGAACTCCTACGAGCAGTACTTC. It codes for CASSLSPGNSYEQYF.

CDR3 bases: TGTGCCAGCAGCTTGACTAGCGGGAGGGCAGATACGCAGTATTTT. Residues: CASSLTSGRADTQYF. The chain couples TRBV9 to TRBJ2-3; 14 positions agree with TRBD2. Unmatched junction bases numbered 2, after V lost 4 bases and J lost 4 bases. This CDR3 is 15 amino acids long. Germline CDR1 is SGDLS and CDR2 is YYNGEE.

The genes are TRBV30 and TRBJ2-2; 7 bases fit TRBD1. CDR1 is GTSNPN, CDR2 SVGIG, per germline (reference sequence). The CDR3 consists of 12 residues. Trimming removed 5 bases from V and 7 bases from J; junction bases left unmatched: 4. CDR3 DNA: TGTGCCTGGGCGACAGGGTTCGGGGAGCTGTTTTTT. Its protein product is CAWATGFGELFF.

This clone was seen more than once but under ten times. This sequence joins TRBV7-2 and TRBJ2-1, with 7 positions matching TRBD2. CDR3 length: 16 residues. Trimming cost V 2 bases and J 1 base; bases outside gene matches: 5. In germline, CDR1 is SGHTA, CDR2 FQGNSA. Here the CDR3 reads CASSLWGAGSYNEQFF. The CDR3 nucleotides are TGTGCCAGCAGCTTATGGGGAGCGGGGTCCTACAATGAGCAGTTCTTC.

This clone has a count of ten or more. This chain connects TRBV7-9 to TRBJ1-1; 9 bases align to TRBD1. There are 15 residues in the CDR3. The junction had 8 bases not matched to a gene; V was cut back by 5 bases and J by 4 bases. Germline V gene lookup returns CDR1 SEHNR and CDR2 FQNEAQ (reference sequence). The DNA of the CDR3 is TGTGCCAGCAGCGGACAGGGGCCCGGCGGCACTGAAGCTTTCTTT. Translation gives CASSGQGPGGTEAFF. The full variable domain, in which reference TRBV7-9 and TRBJ1-1 provide the parts outside the CDR3, is DTGVSQNPRHKITKRGQNVTFRCDPISEHNRLYWYRQTLGQGPEFLTYFQNEAQLEKSRLLSDRFSAERPKGSFSTLEIQRTEQGDSAMYLCASSGQGPGGTEAFFGQGTRLTVV.

This clone was counted a few times. V gene TRBV5-1 combines with J gene TRBJ2-1, with TRBD1 matching 8 bases. After removal of 3 bases from V and 5 bases from J, the junction contained 7 bases not matched to a gene. The V gene's germline CDR1 is SGHRS and CDR2 YFSETQ. This CDR3 region has 15 residues. The CDR3 nucleotides are TGCGCCAGCAGCTACGGACAGGGTTTAAACAATGAGCAGTTCTTC. It is translated as CASSYGQGLNNEQFF.

The chain carries TRBV19 and TRBJ1-2; TRBD1 matches at 9 bases. The CDR3 is made up of 14 amino acids. Germline CDR1 LNHDA, CDR2 SQIVND (reference sequence). J gave up 4 bases and V 3 bases, and 3 bases lay outside the gene matches. CDR3 sequence (DNA): TGTGCCAGTAGTATCCAGGGACAGGGCTATGGCTACACCTTC. It specifies CASSIQGQGYGYTF.

The chain recombines TRBV18 with TRBJ2-5; 8 bases match TRBD1. The tail of the sequence fits TRBJ2-7 better, so the J call may be wrong. The CDR3 contains 16 residues. CDR1 and CDR2 from the germline V gene are KGHSH and LQKENI. Here the CDR3 DNA reads TGTGCCAGCTCACCTTTCGCCGGGACAGGATACTACGAGCAGTACTTC. The encoded protein is CASSPFAGTGYYEQYF.

The chain carries TRBV4-1 and TRBJ1-1; TRBD1 might be the D (5 bases). CDR3 length equals 17 residues. Germline CDR1 reads MGHRA; CDR2 reads YSYEKL. V was clipped by 0 bases and J by 4 bases, with 18 bases between them. CDR3 bases: TGCGCCAGCAGCCAAGATCCGGGGGACTATTTCGGCACTGAAGCTTTCTTT. Translation: CASSQDPGDYFGTEAFF.

V is TRBV6-1 and J is TRBJ1-5, with D perhaps TRBD1 (5 bases). V was cut by 4 bases and J by 1 base, with 11 bases left in between. The CDR3 extends over 15 amino acids. The V gene's germline CDR1 is MNHNS and CDR2 SASEGT. This CDR3 reads CASSVAGGSNQPQHF. In DNA, the CDR3 is TGTGCCAGCAGTGTCGCGGGGGGGAGCAATCAGCCCCAGCATTTT.

This clone was detected only once. This chain uses TRBV18 with TRBJ2-7, with a possible D match to TRBD2 (6 bases). Per the germline V gene, CDR1 is KGHSH and CDR2 is LQKENI. The V gene lost 0 bases and the J gene lost 6 bases, with 6 bases spanning the gap. The CDR3 has 12 residues. CDR3: CASSPPGGEQYF. Here the CDR3 DNA reads TGTGCCAGCTCACCACCCGGGGGCGAGCAGTACTTC.

The chain has TRBV6-5 and TRBJ2-1; no clear D. The CDR3 loop spans 14 amino acids. Germline V lookup: CDR1 MNHEY, CDR2 SVGAGI. Trimming pared 6 bases from V and 0 bases from J, leaving 9 bases between. Written as DNA, the CDR3 is TGTGCCAGCAGGGTGCGTAGCTCCTACAATGAGCAGTTCTTC. Encoded protein: CASRVRSSYNEQFF.

V usage is TRBV10-3 and J usage is TRBJ2-7, with D unclear. From germline, CDR1 is ENHRY and CDR2 SYGVKD. Trimming stripped 2 bases from V and 4 bases from J, with 12 bases between. The CDR3 has 14 amino acids. The CDR3 region has the DNA TGTGCCATCAGTGAGGGGCGACGCTTATACGAGCAGTACTTC. Its protein is CAISEGRRLYEQYF.

This clone was seen a single time. The chain joins TRBV4-3 to TRBJ2-7, with D unresolved. The CDR3 totals 14 residues. Trimming stripped 1 base from V and 0 bases from J, with 7 bases between. Germline CDR1 reads LGHNA; CDR2 reads YSLEER. CDR3 nucleotide sequence: TGCGCCAGCAGCCAAGGGCTAGTCTCCTACGAGCAGTACTTC. This codes for CASSQGLVSYEQYF.

This chain connects TRBV7-8 to TRBJ2-1; the match to TRBD2 covers 14 bases. This CDR3 comprises 20 residues. V dropped 7 bases and J dropped 8; count of bases not matched to a gene: 22. The germline V gene has CDR1 SGHVS and CDR2 FQNEAQ. Here the CDR3 DNA reads TGTGCCAGCACACCCCCGAGGGGACTAGCGGGAGAAAGGGGATGGGATGAGCAGTTCTTC. Amino acid sequence: CASTPPRGLAGERGWDEQFF. The complete variable domain, with remaining parts taken from reference TRBV7-8 and TRBJ2-1, reads GAGVSQSPRYKVAKRGQDVALRCDPISGHVSLFWYQQALGQGPEFLTYFQNEAQLDKSGLPSDRFFAERPEGSVSTLKIQRTQQEDSAVYLCASTPPRGLAGERGWDEQFFGPGTRLTVL.

The chain uses TRBV7-9 and TRBJ2-7, with 9 nucleotides matching TRBD2. Germline V gives CDR1 SEHNR, CDR2 FQNEAQ (reference sequence). This CDR3 has 16 amino acids. The trim removed 1 base at V and 0 bases at J, leaving 4 bases unmatched. The CDR3 spells CASSLDGSGGSYEQYF. The CDR3 DNA follows: TGTGCCAGCAGCTTAGACGGTAGCGGGGGCTCCTACGAGCAGTACTTC.